The sequence of this T cell receptor (beta chain) was determined in a study of beta chain features in type 1 diabetes. The investigators reverse transcribed all of the isolated RNA, so they sequenced expressed TCRB transcripts. Profiled with immunoSEQ multiplex PCR; TCRdb holds only in-frame clones, not every one. The repertoire has fewer than 250,000 clones, 68% of them found once; the top ten carry roughly 0.048%. V lost 2 bases to trimming and J lost 0 bases, with 9 bases between them. The CDR3 loop spans 15 amino acids. Per germline, CDR1 SGHTA and CDR2 FQGNSA. This chain joins TRBV7-2 and TRBJ2-3; D uncertain. Sequencing was done on a sample of naive CD4+ T cells from blood. This receptor was obtained from a man aged 25-45 years in good health. CDR3 residues: CASSLRVTSTDTQYF. DNA of the CDR3: TGTGCCAGCAGCTTACGAGTAACTAGCACAGATACGCAGTATTTT. Using reference TRBV7-2 and TRBJ2-3 for the parts outside the CDR3, the full variable domain is GAGVSQSPSNKVTEKGKDVELRCDPISGHTALYWYRQSLGQGLEFLIYFQGNSAPDKSGLPSDRFSAERTGGSVSTLTIQRTQQEDSAVYLCASSLRVTSTDTQYFGPGTRLTVL.